A selection of T cell receptor beta chains follows, all from one sample in a study of blood T cell repertoires in COVID-19. The data were produced by immunoSEQ multiplex PCR, yet TCRdb's version contains in-frame clones alone and is incomplete. In the table there are 140,000 to 150,000 clones, around 89% of which are singletons. Material for sequencing was peripheral blood. The receptors were sampled from a man between 60 and 75 years old with active or convalescent COVID-19. Both conserved end residues are part of each CDR3. D genes are given only for firm matches. Clone size is not always given. Where it is, it says once, few, many or a class for expanded clones.

D,J,size,V,CDR3,DNA
-,TRBJ1-1,-,TRBV27,CASSLSRGSTEAFF,TGTGCCAGCAGTTTATCCAGGGGAAGCACTGAAGCTTTCTTT
TRBD1,TRBJ1-3,-,TRBV19,CAAQGTSSGNTIYF,TGTGCCGCACAGGGGACGAGCTCTGGAAACACCATATATTTT
TRBD2,TRBJ2-7,-,TRBV3-1/TRBV3-2,CASSQEKGGTSGVGQYF,TGTGCCAGCAGCCAAGAAAAAGGGGGGACTAGCGGGGTTGGACAGTACTTC
TRBD1,TRBJ1-2,-,TRBV11-2,CASSLGRTGNGYTF,TGTGCCAGCAGCTTAGGTCGGACAGGGAATGGCTACACCTTC
-,TRBJ2-4,-,TRBV9,CASSPGGGQDIQYF,TGTGCCAGCAGCCCTGGAGGGGGCCAGGACATTCAGTACTTC
TRBD1,TRBJ1-1,-,TRBV6-2/TRBV6-3,CASSAQTGQGKAEAFF,TGTGCCAGCAGTGCCCAAACGGGACAGGGGAAAGCTGAAGCTTTCTTT
-,TRBJ2-3,-,TRBV18,CASSPTRDDTQYF,TGTGCCAGCTCACCAACCCGGGATGATACGCAGTATTTT
-,TRBJ2-7,few,TRBV27,CASSSKSTYEQYF,TGTGCCAGCAGTAGTAAGAGTACCTACGAGCAGTACTTC
-,TRBJ2-3,-,TRBV7-8,CASRQEPSGTDTQYF,TGTGCCAGCAGACAAGAACCCTCGGGTACAGATACGCAGTATTTT
TRBD1,TRBJ2-7,-,TRBV4-3,CASSQETGTGSSYEQYF,TGCGCCAGCAGCCAAGAAACCGGGACAGGGTCTTCCTACGAGCAGTACTTC
-,TRBJ1-1,few,TRBV7-2,CASSLVFGANTEAFF,TGTGCCAGCAGCTTAGTCTTCGGAGCGAACACTGAAGCTTTCTTT
TRBD2,TRBJ2-5,-,TRBV7-2,CASSPSGITETQYF,TGTGCCAGCAGCCCAAGCGGGATAACTGAGACCCAGTACTTC
-,TRBJ2-1,once,TRBV12-2,CASRYPKRGISSYNEQFF,TGTGCAAGTCGCTACCCAAAGCGGGGGATTAGCTCCTACAATGAGCAGTTCTTC
-,TRBJ1-5,-,TRBV28,CASVEGGQPQHF,TGTGCCAGCGTAGAAGGAGGTCAGCCCCAGCATTTT
TRBD1,TRBJ2-3,-,TRBV5-1,CASRVTGWADTQYF,TGCGCCAGCAGGGTGACAGGGTGGGCAGATACGCAGTATTTT
TRBD2,TRBJ2-2,-,TRBV2,CASRAGLGPGELFF,TGTGCCAGCAGGGCCGGACTAGGCCCCGGGGAGCTGTTTTTT
-,TRBJ2-3,-,TRBV5-1,CASSLEGRAGTDTQYF,TGCGCCAGCAGCCTGGAGGGCAGGGCGGGGACAGATACGCAGTATTTT
TRBD2,TRBJ2-3,-,TRBV6-2/TRBV6-3,CASSSNSGRATDTQYF,TGTGCCAGCAGTTCCAATAGCGGGAGGGCCACAGATACGCAGTATTTT
TRBD1,TRBJ2-6,-,TRBV3-1/TRBV3-2,CASSILKQGTGANVLTF,TGTGCCAGCAGCATTCTTAAACAGGGGACTGGGGCCAACGTCCTGACTTTC
TRBD2,TRBJ2-5,once,TRBV6-2/TRBV6-3,CASSYGRGTSGQETQYF,TGTGCCAGCAGTTACGGCCGAGGGACTAGCGGTCAAGAGACCCAGTACTTC
-,TRBJ1-4,-,TRBV7-2,CASSLEGAGLEKLFF,TGTGCCAGCAGCTTAGAAGGGGCCGGCCTTGAAAAACTGTTTTTT
-,TRBJ2-7,-,TRBV5-1,CASSSGLEPYEQYF,TGCGCCAGCAGCTCCGGCCTAGAACCCTACGAGCAGTACTTC
-,TRBJ2-7,-,TRBV13,CASSRGGARDYEQYF,TGTGCCAGCAGCCGAGGGGGGGCGCGGGATTACGAGCAGTACTTC
-,TRBJ2-7,-,TRBV4-1,CASSQSSTGLYEQYF,TGCGCCAGCAGCCAAAGTTCTACAGGGCTCTACGAGCAGTACTTC
TRBD1,TRBJ1-5,-,TRBV7-9,CASSQGTGFKNQPQHF,TGTGCCAGCAGCCAAGGGACAGGGTTCAAGAATCAGCCCCAGCATTTT